Sequencing of this T cell receptor beta chain was carried out in a study of Ad26.COV2.S vaccination and SARS-CoV-2 variants. Described treatment: about 20 received Ad26.COV2.S at low or high dose, single or two shots; roughly 5 received placebo; per-sample allocation not given. Specimens were obtained on day 63 following the first vaccine or placebo injection. Donor was an adult aged 18-55 years in Boston. CDR1 is SGHRS and CDR2 is YFSETQ in the germline V gene. This CDR3 has 16 amino acids. Trimming at V came to 0 bases and at J to 0 bases, leaving 6 bases not matched to a gene. Using immunoSEQ multiplex PCR, the repertoire was profiled, and TCRdb retains in-frame clones only, with some absent. The sample has about 440,000 clones, 90% seen once.

This receptor was obtained from a person between 18 and 65 years old who received the Ad26.COV2.S COVID-19 vaccine or a placebo. The J gene is TRBJ2-7, the V gene TRBV5-1, with 7 bases matching TRBD2. Sequencing was performed on peripheral blood, taken in a trial of Ad26.COV2.S vaccine versus placebo. This chain's CDR3 is CASSLVGLADSYEQYF. CDR3 bases: TGCGCCAGCAGCTTGGTGGGGCTAGCGGACTCCTACGAGCAGTACTTC.